The 10 T cell receptor beta chains below come from one sample, sequenced in a study of T-cell reconstitution after alpha-beta-depleted transplantation in children. Construction of the TCRbeta library involved unique molecular identifiers. One entry per CDR3 protein, called by TCRdb with MiXCR from the PCR reads. The data contain a few hundred thousand distinct CDR3 sequences, roughly a tenth of them singletons. The material sequenced was PBMCs, taken before TCRalphabeta/CD19-depleted stem cell transplant. These receptors came from a boy in the first two years of life with acute myeloid leukemia, due to receive a stem cell transplant.

This clonotype was seen ten or more times. The chain couples TRBV20-1 to TRBJ2-7; D not certain. V lost 6 bases and J lost 7, with 13 bases in between. The CDR3 totals 11 residues. The germline CDR1 and CDR2 sequences are DFQATT and SNEGSKA (reference sequence). This chain's CDR3 is CSAKVPEEQYF. The DNA for the CDR3 is TGCAGTGCGAAAGTTCCAGAGGAGCAGTACTTC.

J is TRBJ1-1 and V is TRBV25-1; D remains unclear. The V gene's germline CDR1 is MGHDK and CDR2 SYGVNS. Trimming stripped 0 bases from V and 1 base from J, with 9 bases between. CDR3 length equals 15 residues. CDR3 DNA: TGTGCCAGCAGTGAATATGGATGGCCGAACACTGAAGCTTTCTTT. Protein product: CASSEYGWPNTEAFF.

The sample holds many counts of this clonotype. CDR3 DNA: TGTGCCAGCAGCTTAAGAGGCACCCCGGCGGTGAACACTGAAGCTTTCTTT. Residues: CASSLRGTPAVNTEAFF. The J gene is TRBJ1-1, the V gene TRBV7-2; D is unresolved. CDR1 and CDR2 from the germline V gene are SGHTA and FQGNSA. The CDR3 has 17 residues. With 2 bases removed from V and 0 bases from J, the gap between germline ends came to 16 bases.

The CDR3 coding sequence is TGTGCCAGCAGTTTAGGGACAGGGGCCTCCTACGAGCAGTACTTC. Protein product: CASSLGTGASYEQYF. The V and J genes are TRBV28 and TRBJ2-7, with 10 bases matching TRBD1. CDR1 and CDR2 from the germline V gene are MDHEN and SYDVKM. The CDR3 totals 15 residues. After removal of 2 bases from V and 0 bases from J, the junction contained 1 base not matched to a gene. Based on the CDR3 plus reference TRBV28 and TRBJ2-7, the full variable domain is DVKVTQSSRYLVKRTGEKVFLECVQDMDHENMFWYRQDPGLGLRLIYFSYDVKMKEKGDIPEGYSVSREKKERFSLILESASTNQTSMYLCASSLGTGASYEQYFGPGTRLTVT.

This clonotype was counted at least ten times. This chain uses TRBV5-1 with TRBJ1-1; 7 bases fit TRBD1. CDR3 length: 13 amino acids. V shed 5 bases and J 4 bases; nucleotides not matched to a gene: 5. Germline V lookup: CDR1 SGHRS, CDR2 YFSETQ. The CDR3 DNA sequence: TGCGCCAGCAGTTTTTCAGGGGGCACTGAAGCTTTCTTT. Translating it yields CASSFSGGTEAFF.

The chain is built from TRBV20-1 and TRBJ2-7, with D hard to call. Germline lookup yields CDR1 DFQATT and CDR2 SNEGSKA (reference sequence). V gave up 5 bases and J gave up 1 base, with 12 bases separating them. The CDR3 sequence is 13 residues long. CDR3 sequence (DNA): TGCAGTGCTCCCTGGCAGTCTTCCTACGAGCAGTACTTC. It encodes CSAPWQSSYEQYF.

This clonotype was counted at least ten times. This chain joins TRBV10-3 and TRBJ2-6, with D uncertain. Deletions cut 6 bases from V and 4 bases from J, with 10 bases between. Looked up from germline, CDR1 is ENHRY and CDR2 is SYGVKD. The CDR3 runs to 14 residues. CDR3 nucleotide sequence: TGTGCCATCAGCCTTGGTCCCGGGGCCAACGTCCTGACTTTC. Translation: CAISLGPGANVLTF.

Note on this clonotype: A much larger clone differs by one base, so this may be a read error. The V and J genes are TRBV12-3 or TRBV12-4 and TRBJ2-1, with 8 nucleotides matching TRBD2. The CDR3 runs 13 residues. Trimming at V came to 5 bases and at J to 15 bases, leaving 12 bases not matched to a gene. The CDR3 DNA sequence: TGTGCCAGCAGTGATACTATCGGGAGGGCCCCGTTCTTC. This sequence encodes CASSDTIGRAPFF.

There are many counts of this clonotype. V is TRBV20-1 and J is TRBJ2-7, with 11 bases fitting TRBD2. The CDR3 is 14 residues long. From germline, CDR1 is DFQATT and CDR2 SNEGSKA (reference sequence). Trimming at V came to 4 bases and at J to 5 bases, leaving 7 bases not matched to a gene. This chain's CDR3 is CSATTSGRKNEQYF. The CDR3 coding sequence is TGCAGTGCTACCACTAGCGGGAGAAAGAACGAGCAGTACTTC.

This clonotype was recorded a few times. V usage is TRBV28 and J usage is TRBJ1-5; the D gene is possibly TRBD1 (5 bases). Germline assignment: CDR1 MDHEN and CDR2 SYDVKM. V dropped 6 bases and J dropped 2 bases, with 17 bases sitting between them. The CDR3 has 16 residues. DNA of the CDR3: TGTGCCAGCAGGCGTAGTGCAGGGAACGGCAATCAGCCCCAGCATTTT. Translated: CASRRSAGNGNQPQHF. The entire variable domain, with the rest obtained from reference TRBV28 and TRBJ1-5, is as follows: DVKVTQSSRYLVKRTGEKVFLECVQDMDHENMFWYRQDPGLGLRLIYFSYDVKMKEKGDIPEGYSVSREKKERFSLILESASTNQTSMYLCASRRSAGNGNQPQHFGDGTRLSIL.